This entry lists 24 T cell receptor beta chains sequenced from one sample in a study of cytomegalovirus exposure and HLA in healthy donors (dated by TCRdb to 2016 to 2017). Library generation was performed with the immunoSEQ multiplex PCR assay. TCRdb carries this immuneACCESS record with in-frame sequences only. Its versions omit some clonotypes, under half of them owing to an unresolved V gene in the studies checked, with the rest unexplained. For this sample the table gives under 200,000 clones, of which 86% were detected only once. The ten top clones hold around 2.4% of the sample. Sequencing was performed on PBMCs. These receptor sequences come from a woman between 18 and 29 years old in good health and CMV-seronegative.

This chain connects TRBV9 to TRBJ1-2, with D possibly TRBD1 on 6 matching bases. Looked up from germline, CDR1 is SGDLS and CDR2 is YYNGEE. This CDR3 has 14 residues. V was pared by 3 bases and J by 7 bases, with 16 bases between. CDR3 sequence (DNA): TGTGCCAGCAGCGGCACCCCAGGGGCGGGTGGCTACACCTTC. Its protein is CASSGTPGAGGYTF.

Written as DNA, the CDR3 is TGCGCCAGCAGATACAGGGGTGATGCCGGGGAGCTGTTTTTT. Protein sequence: CASRYRGDAGELFF. The chain links TRBV5-1 to TRBJ2-2, with 7 bases matching TRBD1. V gave up 5 bases and J gave up 6 bases; unmatched junction bases: 7. The CDR3 length is 14 residues. The germline CDR1 and CDR2 sequences are SGHRS and YFSETQ.

The chain uses TRBV30 and TRBJ1-1, with D unresolved. This CDR3 region has 13 residues. Trimming shortened V by 0 bases and J by 6 bases, and 11 bases separated the two germline ends. Germline loops: CDR1 GTSNPN, CDR2 SVGIG (reference sequence). In nucleotides, the CDR3 is TGTGCCTGGAGTGTTCTTCGCGGGGCTGAAGCTTTCTTT. Encoded protein: CAWSVLRGAEAFF.

The V call is TRBV4-3, the J call TRBJ2-4; TRBD1 might be the D (6 bases). Trimming pared 0 bases from V and 7 bases from J, leaving 22 bases between. The CDR3 is 18 residues long. Germline loops: CDR1 LGHNA, CDR2 YSLEER. The CDR3 bases are TGCGCCAGCAGCCAAGAAGGGGGATATGGGACGGGGATCAACATTCAGTACTTC. It yields the protein CASSQEGGYGTGINIQYF.

V gene TRBV9 combines with J gene TRBJ2-1; D not resolved. V was trimmed by 1 base and J by 0 bases, leaving 5 bases between them. Germline CDR1 SGDLS, CDR2 YYNGEE. The length of the CDR3 is 14 residues. In nucleotides, the CDR3 is TGTGCCAGCAGCGTAACTACCTCCTACAATGAGCAGTTCTTC. It yields the protein CASSVTTSYNEQFF.

This clone was recorded only once. The chain has TRBV29-1 and TRBJ1-2, with TRBD1 matching over 8 bases. This CDR3 is built from 12 residues. Germline assignment: CDR1 SQVTM and CDR2 ANQGSEA. CDR3 DNA sequence: TGCGCCTTTGGACAGGGAGGTATGAGCTACACCTTC. This encodes CAFGQGGMSYTF.

This chain connects TRBV4-3 to TRBJ2-1; the D gene is possibly TRBD2 (5 bases). The CDR3 totals 13 residues. Between the trimmed V and J ends, which lost 0 bases and 8 bases, there was a span of 8 bases. Germline V gives CDR1 LGHNA, CDR2 YSLEER. The DNA for the CDR3 is TGCGCCAGCAGCCAAGATCGGGGTTATGAGCAGTTCTTC. It is translated as CASSQDRGYEQFF.

V gene TRBV30 combines with J gene TRBJ1-4; unclear D gene. The CDR3 totals 14 residues. V lost 0 bases to trimming and J lost 5 bases, with 10 bases between them. Germline V gene sequence: CDR1 GTSNPN, CDR2 SVGIG (reference sequence). The DNA of the CDR3 is TGTGCCTGGAGTGTAGGAAACGGGAATGAAAAACTGTTTTTT. This gives the protein CAWSVGNGNEKLFF.

The chain has TRBV27 and TRBJ2-3, with unresolved D. Germline CDR1 reads MNHEY; CDR2 reads SMNVEV (reference sequence). V was cut by 7 bases and J by 5 bases, with 19 bases left in between. This CDR3 has 15 residues. CDR3 bases: TGTGCCAGCAAAAGGAGACTCCCCTCCGGAGATACGCAGTATTTT. This sequence encodes CASKRRLPSGDTQYF.

This clone was recorded a few times. The chain carries TRBV28 and TRBJ1-2; 8 bases fit TRBD1. The CDR3 extends over 14 amino acids. CDR1 MDHEN and CDR2 SYDVKM come from the germline V gene. V gave up 2 bases and J gave up 7 bases; unmatched junction bases: 6. CDR3: CASSLQGAPRGYTF. CDR3 nucleotides: TGTGCCAGCAGTTTACAGGGGGCGCCTCGTGGCTACACCTTC.

The DNA of the CDR3 is TGTGCCAGCAGAACATGGGCCATTCAGTACTTC. The encoded protein is CASRTWAIQYF. The V and J genes are TRBV27 and TRBJ2-4; D unresolved. The CDR3 runs 11 residues. The germline V gene encodes CDR1 MNHEY and CDR2 SMNVEV (reference sequence). Trimming pared 6 bases from V and 9 bases from J, leaving 9 bases between.

This rearrangement joins TRBV7-2 to TRBJ2-7, with D perhaps matching TRBD1 (6 bases). The germline gives CDR1 SGHTA, CDR2 FQGNSA. The V gene lost 0 bases and the J gene lost 1 base, with 13 bases spanning the gap. This CDR3 contains 16 residues. The CDR3 sequence is CASSLAGGGTSYEQYF. The DNA of the CDR3 is TGTGCCAGCAGCTTAGCTGGGGGTGGGACATCCTACGAGCAGTACTTC.

CDR3 in DNA: TGTGCCAGCAGTCGGATAGGTCAGGGGTCTGAGCAGTTCTTC. This encodes CASSRIGQGSEQFF. The chain is built from TRBV6-4 and TRBJ2-1; a weak D match, TRBD1 (6 bases). Germline V CDR1 and CDR2: MRHNA, SNTAGT. There are 14 residues in the CDR3. Trimming took off 5 bases at V and 9 bases at J, with 17 bases between the two ends.

The chain joins TRBV14 to TRBJ2-7; no clear D. CDR3 size: 13 residues. Germline CDR1 SGHDN, CDR2 FVKESK. Trimming took 8 bases from V and 0 from J, leaving 11 bases between them. The CDR3 is CASYPWASYEQYF. CDR3 DNA: TGTGCCAGCTACCCCTGGGCCTCCTACGAGCAGTACTTC.

This clone has only one observation. Written as DNA, the CDR3 is TGTGCCAGCAGCCCTCTGGGACAAAACTATGGCTACACCTTC. Its protein is CASSPLGQNYGYTF. The chain has TRBV6-5 and TRBJ1-2; D might be TRBD1 (6 bases). The CDR3 totals 14 residues. Germline V gene sequence: CDR1 MNHEY, CDR2 SVGAGI. V was cut by 6 bases and J by 2 bases, with 13 bases left in between.

This clone was observed a single time. The chain couples TRBV4-1 to TRBJ1-5, with no clear D. The germline CDR1 and CDR2 sequences are MGHRA and YSYEKL. V was cut by 0 bases and J by 3 bases, with 9 bases left in between. This CDR3 comprises 15 residues. The CDR3 reads CASSQEGLVNQPQHF. The DNA for the CDR3 is TGCGCCAGCAGCCAAGAAGGCCTAGTCAATCAGCCCCAGCATTTT.

The rearrangement links TRBV7-2 to TRBJ2-3; 7 nucleotides agree with TRBD2. V shed 2 bases and J 6 bases; nucleotides not matched to a gene: 14. The germline V gene encodes CDR1 SGHTA and CDR2 FQGNSA. The CDR3 has 17 residues. CDR3 loop: CASSLPGGGARVDTQYF. In DNA form, the CDR3 reads TGTGCCAGCAGCTTACCGGGAGGCGGGGCCCGAGTGGATACGCAGTATTTT. Looking up the rest from reference TRBV7-2 and TRBJ2-3 gives the full variable domain: GAGVSQSPSNKVTEKGKDVELRCDPISGHTALYWYRQSLGQGLEFLIYFQGNSAPDKSGLPSDRFSAERTGGSVSTLTIQRTQQEDSAVYLCASSLPGGGARVDTQYFGPGTRLTVL.

V and J are TRBV4-3 and TRBJ2-5; 7 positions agree with TRBD2. This CDR3 has 15 amino acids. Per the germline V gene, CDR1 is LGHNA and CDR2 is YSLEER. The V segment lost 1 base and the J segment 4 bases; nucleotides outside the gene matches: 6. In DNA, the CDR3 is TGCGCCAGCAGCCAAGGGGGGGGTGGGTCAGAGACCCAGTACTTC. Protein sequence: CASSQGGGGSETQYF.

The CDR3 region is CSVGGSSVNNEQFF. As DNA, the CDR3 is TGCAGCGTGGGAGGCTCTAGCGTCAACAATGAGCAGTTCTTC. V usage is TRBV29-1 and J usage is TRBJ2-1; D may be TRBD2 (6 bases). There are 14 residues in the CDR3. Germline-derived CDR1 and CDR2 are SQVTM and ANQGSEA. V dropped 6 bases and J dropped 5 bases, with 17 bases sitting between them.

This sequence joins TRBV5-4 and TRBJ1-1; possible D gene TRBD1, 6 bases. Trimming pared 4 bases from V and 0 bases from J, leaving 10 bases between. The CDR3 contains 14 residues. Per the germline V gene, CDR1 is SGHNT and CDR2 is YYREEE (reference sequence). In DNA, the CDR3 is TGTGCCAGCAGCCCCAGGGGTATGAACACTGAAGCTTTCTTT. It translates to CASSPRGMNTEAFF.

This clone was observed a few times. Written as DNA, the CDR3 is TGTGCCAGCAGTCTAGAGCAGAGAGACATTCAGTACTTC. Protein: CASSLEQRDIQYF. This sequence joins TRBV5-6 and TRBJ2-4, with unresolved D. Trimming removed 5 bases at V and 8 bases at J, with 14 bases between. CDR3 length: 13 residues. CDR1 and CDR2 from the germline V gene are SGHDT and YYEEEE.

This chain joins TRBV7-2 and TRBJ1-1; D possibly corresponds to TRBD1 (5 bases). V lost 5 bases, J lost 4 bases, and 23 bases lay in between. Germline loops: CDR1 SGHTA, CDR2 FQGNSA. The CDR3 is 17 residues long. In DNA, the CDR3 is TGTGCCAGCAGCCGCAGGGCACCCCAGGGAATTGGCACTGAAGCTTTCTTT. This codes for CASSRRAPQGIGTEAFF.

The chain uses TRBV5-6 and TRBJ1-6; D ambiguous. Germline lookup yields CDR1 SGHDT and CDR2 YYEEEE. The CDR3 is 12 amino acids. V lost 2 bases and J 9 bases, leaving 6 bases between the germline ends. CDR3 coding DNA: TGTGCCAGCAGCTTTGAGGGTTCACCCCTCCACTTT. As protein: CASSFEGSPLHF.

The chain uses TRBV27 and TRBJ2-7, with 7 bases matching TRBD2. V gave up 0 bases and J gave up 4 bases; unmatched junction bases: 12. The CDR3 loop spans 17 amino acids. CDR1 and CDR2 from the germline V gene are MNHEY and SMNVEV (reference sequence). Here the CDR3 reads CASSLSLDWTRQYEQYF. CDR3 bases: TGTGCCAGCAGTTTATCGTTGGACTGGACTAGGCAATACGAGCAGTACTTC.